This T cell receptor (beta chain) was recovered during a study of blood T cell repertoires in COVID-19. Overall study: Samples taken during acute and convalescent COVID-19 were collected in the United States, Italy and Spain.

Each exposed participant met a COVID-19 case in the 2 weeks preceding study entry. Germline CDR1 is MNHEY and CDR2 is SMNVEV (reference sequence). V dropped 2 bases and J dropped 11 bases, with 12 bases sitting between them. The CDR3 spans 13 residues. The protocol was immunoSEQ multiplex PCR, while the TCRdb copy is restricted to in-frame clones and leaves out a portion. Here the sample spans over 350,000 clones, approximately 89% being singletons. The chain has TRBV27 and TRBJ1-4; perhaps TRBD1 as D (5 bases). Sequencing was performed on PBMCs or T cells enriched from blood (not recorded which). The clonotype originates from a woman aged 35 to 49 who had been exposed to COVID-19. In DNA, the CDR3 is TGTGCCAGCAGTTTAATCGGTGGGGGGAAACTGTTTTTT. Residues: CASSLIGGGKLFF.